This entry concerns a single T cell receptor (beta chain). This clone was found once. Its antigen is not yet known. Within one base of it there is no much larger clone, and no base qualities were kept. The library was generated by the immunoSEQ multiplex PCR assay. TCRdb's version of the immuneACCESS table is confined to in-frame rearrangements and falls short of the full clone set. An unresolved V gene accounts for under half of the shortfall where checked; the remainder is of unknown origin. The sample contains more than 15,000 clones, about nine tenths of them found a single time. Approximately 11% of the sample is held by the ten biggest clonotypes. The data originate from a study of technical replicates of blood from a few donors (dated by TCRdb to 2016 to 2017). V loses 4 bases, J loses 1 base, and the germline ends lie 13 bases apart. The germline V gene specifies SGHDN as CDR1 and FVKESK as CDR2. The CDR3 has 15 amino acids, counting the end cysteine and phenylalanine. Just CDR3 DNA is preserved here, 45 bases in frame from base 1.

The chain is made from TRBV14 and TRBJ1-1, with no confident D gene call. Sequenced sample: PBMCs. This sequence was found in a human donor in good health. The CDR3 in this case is CASSPLETPNTEAFF. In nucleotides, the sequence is TGTGCCAGCAGCCCGCTGGAGACCCCGAACACTGAAGCTTTCTTT.